The TCR beta chain described here comes from a study of T cells in Graves' hyperthyroidism and ophthalmopathy. On this clonotype: The target antigen is unknown.

RNA transcripts provided the source from which TCR beta CDR3 regions were amplified. The TCR CDR3 first-round RT-PCR relied on the HTBI primer set. TCRdb itself ran the multiplex PCR reads through MiXCR, one entry per CDR3 protein. This sample has around 97,000 distinct CDR3 sequences, with 40% to 50% found just once. Findings and caveats of the study: Blood shared most expanded thyroid clonotypes above 0.001.

Germline CDR1 is WSHSY and CDR2 is SAAADI. Trimming shortened V by 0 bases and J by 9 bases, and 9 bases separated the two germline ends. This CDR3 has 13 amino acids. Graves' hyperthyroidism is called stable when ophthalmopathy does not progress within 18 months. The chain links TRBV10-2 to TRBJ1-5, with D possibly TRBD1 on 6 matching bases. The clonotype was recovered from a man in his forties with Graves' hyperthyroidism. The sample was blood. CDR3 amino acids: CASSESGGRPQHF. The CDR3 bases are TGCGCCAGCAGTGAGTCAGGGGGACGGCCCCAGCATTTT.